Listed below are T cell receptor beta chains from one sample, sequenced in a study of CD8+CD57+ T cells in acquired aplastic anemia. Using its own MiXCR run on the reads, TCRdb lists one record per CDR3 protein. The sample carries about 120,000 distinct CDR3 sequences, about 50% recorded once. The source material was sorted CD4+, CD8+, or CD8+CD57+ T cells (not recorded which) from PBMCs. These receptors were collected from a human donor with aplastic anemia. Both conserved end residues are part of each CDR3. A D gene is named only where the DNA matches it firmly. Size values are once, few and many counts, or a class for expanded clones, and some rows have none.

TRBJ1-1,-,TRBD1,TRBV20-1,TGCAGTGCTTTGGGGGACAGTCCTGAAGCTTTCTTT,CSALGDSPEAFF
TRBJ2-1,many,TRBD2,TRBV7-9,TGTGCCAGCAGTTTCGGTGACGGGGGGGTGTTTAATGAGCAGTTCTTC,CASSFGDGGVFNEQFF
TRBJ2-7,-,-,TRBV7-7,TGTGCTAGCAGCTACGGACGGAACTACGAGCAGTACTTC,CASSYGRNYEQYF
TRBJ1-6,-,-,TRBV5-4,TGTGCCAGCAGCTTGGTAGGGGAAAATTCACCCCTCCACTTT,CASSLVGENSPLHF
TRBJ1-4,-,-,TRBV12-3/TRBV12-4,TGTGCCAGCAGTTCCCTTCGAACCACGGGCAATGAAAAACTGTTTTTT,CASSSLRTTGNEKLFF
TRBJ2-1,-,TRBD2,TRBV10-1,TGCGCCAGCCCGTCGAGGGTAGCGGGGGGGCTTTGGATCAATGAGCAGTTCTTC,CASPSRVAGGLWINEQFF
TRBJ2-7,-,-,TRBV7-2,TGTGCCAGCAGCTCCTCAGGGGCCTACGAGCAGTACTTC,CASSSSGAYEQYF
TRBJ2-1,many,-,TRBV4-1,TGCGCCAGCAGCCAAGAGTCGGTAGGGCAGCCCTACAATGAGCAGTTCTTC,CASSQESVGQPYNEQFF
TRBJ1-2,-,-,TRBV7-9,TGTGCCAGCAGCTTAGGTCCAGTATATGGCTACACCTTC,CASSLGPVYGYTF
TRBJ1-1,many,TRBD1,TRBV7-8,TGTGCCAGCAGCCGATCGACAGGGGGGAACACTGAAGCTTTCTTT,CASSRSTGGNTEAFF
TRBJ1-1,once,-,TRBV20-1,TGCAGTGCTAGAGACGATAGGAACACTGGAGCTTTCTTT,CSARDDRNTGAFF
TRBJ1-1,many,-,TRBV15,TGTGCCACCAGCAGACCAATGGGAGGGAACACTGAAGCTTTCTTT,CATSRPMGGNTEAFF
TRBJ1-2,-,-,TRBV9,TGTGACAGCAGCTCGCAACAGGGCCCCTATGGCTACACCTTC,CDSSSQQGPYGYTF
TRBJ2-1,-,TRBD1,TRBV19,TGTGCCAGTAGTATAGGAGGGGGCACAAATGAGCAGTTCTTC,CASSIGGGTNEQFF
TRBJ2-3,-,TRBD2,TRBV19,TGTGCCAGTAGTATAAGCGGGAGCTTTGATACGCAGTATTTT,CASSISGSFDTQYF
TRBJ2-7,few,-,TRBV7-2,TGTGCCAGCAGCTTAGGAGGGGACTACGAGCAGTACTTC,CASSLGGDYEQYF
TRBJ2-3,-,-,TRBV2,TGTGCCAGCCAGCGAGAAGATACGCAGTATTTT,CASQREDTQYF
TRBJ2-3,many,TRBD2,TRBV7-8,TGTGCCAGCAGCTTATATGCGGGAGTCACAGATACGCAGTATTTT,CASSLYAGVTDTQYF
TRBJ1-5,few,-,TRBV10-3,TGTGCCATCAGTGAGACTACTAGTGAGCCCCAGCATTTT,CAISETTSEPQHF
TRBJ2-3,-,-,TRBV2,TGTGCCAGCACAGGGTGGAGCACAGATACGCAGTATTTT,CASTGWSTDTQYF
TRBJ2-7,many,-,TRBV6-6,TGTGCCAGCAGTTACGAGGGGGGCTCCTACGAGCAGTACTTC,CASSYEGGSYEQYF
TRBJ2-1,many,-,TRBV7-9,TGTGCCAGCAGCCCGGGGGACCTCTGGGGCAATGAGCAGTTCTTC,CASSPGDLWGNEQFF
TRBJ1-1,many,TRBD1,TRBV7-9,TGTGCCAGCAGCCCACAGGGGACCACTGAAGCTTTCTTT,CASSPQGTTEAFF
TRBJ1-1,many,-,TRBV7-9,TGTGCCAGCAGCCTGACCGTCACTGAAGCTTTCTTT,CASSLTVTEAFF
TRBJ1-3,-,-,TRBV4-3,TGCGCCAGCAGCCAAGATCGGGGAAGTTCCACTGGAAACACCATATATTTT,CASSQDRGSSTGNTIYF
TRBJ2-7,-,-,TRBV25-1,TGTGCCAGCAGAGAGGACAATTCCTACGAGCAGTACTTC,CASREDNSYEQYF
TRBJ2-5,-,TRBD2,TRBV10-3,TGTGCCATCAGTGAGACCGGGACTAGCGGGGGGGGAGGGACCCAGTACTTC,CAISETGTSGGGGTQYF
TRBJ1-1,-,-,TRBV29-1,TGCAGCGTTGAAGAGGGCTTGAACACTGAAGCTTTCTTT,CSVEEGLNTEAFF
TRBJ1-5,-,-,TRBV5-1,TGCGCCAGCAGCTTAGGTCCGGGCGAGGCGGGTCAGCCCCAGCATTTT,CASSLGPGEAGQPQHF
TRBJ2-7,-,TRBD2,TRBV2,TGTGCCAGCAGGACTAGCGGGGGCTTGCAGTACTTC,CASRTSGGLQYF
TRBJ2-5,-,-,TRBV7-9,TGTGCCAGCGGCTTGGGGACGCAAGAGACCCAGTACTTC,CASGLGTQETQYF
TRBJ1-2,-,TRBD1,TRBV10-2,TGCGCCAGCAGGGGGACAGTGGACCCAAACTATGGCTACACCTTC,CASRGTVDPNYGYTF
TRBJ2-7,-,-,TRBV10-3,TGTGCGATAGGGGGAAACGAGCAGTACTTC,CAIGGNEQYF
TRBJ2-1,many,TRBD2,TRBV6-4,TGTGCCAGCAGTGAGACTAGCGGGAGTTACAATGAGCAGTTCTTC,CASSETSGSYNEQFF
TRBJ2-7,many,-,TRBV12-3/TRBV12-4,TGTGCCAGCAGTTTAGCATTATTGGGGCAGTACTTC,CASSLALLGQYF
TRBJ1-1,-,TRBD1,TRBV6-2/TRBV6-3,TGTGCCAGCAGACGACCACAGGGAGGGGCCAGGGGGGAAGCTTTCTTT,CASRRPQGGARGEAFF
TRBJ1-2,-,-,TRBV20-1,TGCAGTGCTAGAGAGCTCACAGGGCCTAGGGGCTACACCTTC,CSARELTGPRGYTF
TRBJ2-7,-,-,TRBV2,TGTGCCAGCAGTTTTGCGCGATCGGGCTACGAGCAGTACTTC,CASSFARSGYEQYF
TRBJ2-3,-,TRBD1,TRBV10-3,TGTGCCAGCAGTGAGGGGGCTGGTACAGATACGCAGTATTTT,CASSEGAGTDTQYF
TRBJ2-3,-,-,TRBV27,TGTGCCAGCAGTTTAGATCGGACCACAGATACGCAGTATTTT,CASSLDRTTDTQYF
TRBJ1-3,-,-,TRBV2,TGTGCCAGCGAGGGGGGTAGCGGTGGAAACACCATATATTTT,CASEGGSGGNTIYF
TRBJ2-1,few,TRBD2,TRBV29-1,TGCAGCGCTAGAACACTAGCGGGTTTCAATGAGCAGTTCTTC,CSARTLAGFNEQFF
TRBJ2-5,medium-sized,-,TRBV10-3,TGTGCCATCAGTGAGTTTCAGGGAGGCGAGACCCAGTACTTC,CAISEFQGGETQYF
TRBJ1-1,-,-,TRBV19,TGTGCCAGTAGTTCCCCGGGCTCACTCATAGAAGCTTTCTTT,CASSSPGSLIEAFF
TRBJ2-1,-,TRBD2,TRBV19,TGTGCCAGTAGTCCCAAGCTAGCGGGGGGTTACAATGAGCAGTTCTTT,CASSPKLAGGYNEQFF
TRBJ2-7,once,-,TRBV12-3/TRBV12-4,TGTGCCAGCAGTTTACCAGATGGCGAGCAGTACTTC,CASSLPDGEQYF
TRBJ1-2,many,TRBD1,TRBV29-1,TGCAGCGAATTAACAGGGGATGGCTACACCTTC,CSELTGDGYTF
TRBJ1-6,-,-,TRBV20-1,TGCAGTGCTAGAGATCGCGCAGATACCAATTCACCCCTCCACTTT,CSARDRADTNSPLHF
TRBJ2-2,-,TRBD1,TRBV5-6,TGTGCCAGCAGCTTACCCGGGACAGGGCGGGCCGGGGAGCTGTTTTTT,CASSLPGTGRAGELFF
TRBJ2-2,-,TRBD2,TRBV5-1,TGCGCCAGCAGACTAGCGGGAGGAACCGGGGAGCTGTTTTTT,CASRLAGGTGELFF
TRBJ2-1,once,TRBD1,TRBV7-8,TGTGCCAGCAGCTGGACGACAGGGGATGAGCAGTTCTTC,CASSWTTGDEQFF
TRBJ2-7,many,-,TRBV6-4,TGTGCCAGCAGTGACTCTGCCTACGAGCAGTACTTC,CASSDSAYEQYF
TRBJ2-1,once,-,TRBV15,TGTGCCACCGTCCCCGAAAATGGCTACAATGAGCAGTTCTTC,CATVPENGYNEQFF
TRBJ1-2,-,-,TRBV24-1,TGTACCACCAAGGGACCCGTTAACTATGGTTACACCTTC,CTTKGPVNYGYTF
TRBJ2-4,-,-,TRBV7-9,TGTGCCAGTAGCGTCCGGAGTGGAGACATTCGGTACTTC,CASSVRSGDIRYF
TRBJ2-3,-,-,TRBV11-1,TGTGCCAGCAGCTTACCAGGTTCGCTGACAGATACGCAGTATTTT,CASSLPGSLTDTQYF
TRBJ1-5,many,TRBD1,TRBV24-1,TGTGCCACTCGGCCAGGGGGCTATCAGCCCCAGCATTTT,CATRPGGYQPQHF
TRBJ2-1,-,-,TRBV19,TGTGCCAGTAGAGCGCGGGGAGGCTCCTACAATGAGCAGTTCTTC,CASRARGGSYNEQFF
TRBJ1-3,once,-,TRBV9,TGTGCCAGCAGCGTAGACAGAATGTCTGGAAACACCATATATTTT,CASSVDRMSGNTIYF